This passage covers 14 T cell receptor beta chains from one sample sequenced in a study of T cells in Graves' hyperthyroidism and ophthalmopathy. Regions amplified from RNA transcripts were the TCR beta CDR3 regions. The HTBI set primed first-round TCR CDR3 RT-PCR. TCRdb redid the calling of the multiplex PCR reads with MiXCR, one entry per CDR3 protein. The profile shows 600,000 to 800,000 distinct CDR3 sequences, about 35% of them singletons. Sequencing was carried out using blood. These receptors came from a woman aged 35 to 49 with Graves' hyperthyroidism.

This clonotype has a single count. J is TRBJ1-1 and V is TRBV11-3; D remains unclear. V was cut by 4 bases and J by 4 bases, with 10 bases left in between. This CDR3 is 13 amino acids long. The germline V gene encodes CDR1 SGHNT and CDR2 YENEEA. CDR3 in amino acids: CASSSNEGTEAFF. The CDR3 DNA is TGTGCCAGCAGCTCAAACGAGGGCACTGAAGCTTTCTTT.

J is TRBJ2-2 and V is TRBV10-3; D tentatively fits TRBD1 or TRBD2 (5 bases each). Looked up from germline, CDR1 is ENHRY and CDR2 is SYGVKD. The CDR3 has 13 residues. Trimming removed 8 bases from V and 3 bases from J, with 10 bases in between. The CDR3 DNA sequence: TGTGCCATCCTGGGGGACGACACCGGGGAGCTGTTTTTT. This sequence encodes CAILGDDTGELFF.

The J gene is TRBJ1-1, the V gene TRBV6-5; the D is unclear. The CDR3 totals 13 residues. Between the trimmed V and J ends, which lost 2 bases and 4 bases, there was a span of 8 bases. The germline V gene has CDR1 MNHEY and CDR2 SVGAGI. In DNA, the CDR3 is TGTGCCAGCAGTTACGTGGGGAGCACTGAAGCTTTCTTT. It encodes CASSYVGSTEAFF.

The chain has TRBV25-1 and TRBJ1-2; TRBD1 is a possible D gene (6 bases). Germline CDR1 is MGHDK and CDR2 is SYGVNS. This CDR3 contains 14 residues. Trimming removed 9 bases from V and 7 bases from J, with 21 bases in between. CDR3: CASATEAQGSGYTF. CDR3 nucleotide sequence: TGTGCCAGTGCCACCGAGGCACAGGGCTCTGGCTACACCTTC.

There are many counts of this clonotype. The junction and the germline gene differ at one end; a read error may be behind it. The gene calls are TRBV10-2 and TRBJ2-5, with a possible D match to TRBD2 (6 bases). The CDR3 consists of 8 residues. Germline-derived CDR1 and CDR2 are WSHSY and SAAADI. The CDR3 region has the DNA TGTAGAGCGGGGACCCAGTACTTC. It translates to CRAGTQYF.

In its sample, this clonotype was seen a few times. This chain joins TRBV20-1 and TRBJ2-7; 12 bases are a match to TRBD2. Trimming took 6 bases from V and 6 from J; bases not matched to a gene: 9. CDR1 DFQATT and CDR2 SNEGSKA come from the germline V gene (reference sequence). The CDR3 length is 14 residues. CDR3 loop: CSAPDLAGGREQYF. CDR3 nucleotides: TGCAGTGCCCCGGACCTAGCGGGAGGGCGCGAGCAGTACTTC.

This clonotype was counted many times. Here the CDR3 DNA reads TGCGCCAGCAGCCCCCAGGAGAGGCAGTATGGCTACACCTTC. Its translation is CASSPQERQYGYTF. V and J are TRBV4-1 and TRBJ1-2; no firm D call. This CDR3 is 14 amino acids long. CDR1 and CDR2 from the germline V gene are MGHRA and YSYEKL. The germline V and J ends were trimmed by 4 bases and 5 bases, with 14 bases remaining between them.

Only a few counts were recorded for this clonotype. The chain has TRBV5-1 and TRBJ1-5, with TRBD1 as a possible D gene (6 bases). This CDR3 region has 14 residues. Germline CDR1 is SGHRS and CDR2 is YFSETQ. The V and J ends lost 2 bases and 6 bases respectively, with 12 bases between them. The CDR3 nucleotides read TGCGCCAGCAGCTTTAGACAGGACACTCAGCCCCAGCATTTT. As protein: CASSFRQDTQPQHF.

This clonotype came up many times. The CDR3 is CASSWKTETQYF. The CDR3 DNA reads as TGTGCCAGCAGCTGGAAAACTGAGACCCAGTACTTC. The rearrangement uses TRBV7-9 and TRBJ2-5, with D uncertain. Germline V gene data show CDR1 as SEHNR and CDR2 as FQNEAQ (reference sequence). V lost 4 bases, J lost 5 bases, and 8 bases lay in between. CDR3 length equals 12 residues.

This chain links TRBV10-2 with TRBJ2-5, with a tentative D call TRBD2 (6 bases). CDR3 size: 14 residues. V lost 0 bases to trimming and J lost 4 bases, with 9 bases between them. CDR1 is WSHSY and CDR2 is SAAADI in the germline V gene. This chain's CDR3 is CASSESLGGETQYF. Written as DNA, the CDR3 is TGCGCCAGCAGTGAGTCACTCGGGGGAGAGACCCAGTACTTC.

This sequence joins TRBV30 and TRBJ1-2; D is uncertain. Trimming stripped 7 bases from V and 0 bases from J, with 0 bases between. CDR3 length equals 9 residues. Germline-derived CDR1 and CDR2 are GTSNPN and SVGIG (reference sequence). CDR3 sequence reads: CASNYGYTF. CDR3 in DNA: TGTGCCTCTAACTATGGCTACACCTTC. Supplemented by reference TRBV30 and TRBJ1-2, the full variable domain reads SQTIHQWPATLVQPVGSPLSLECTVEGTSNPNLYWYRQAAGRGLQLLFYSVGIGQISSEVPQNLSASRPQDRQFILSSKKLLLSDSGFYLCASNYGYTFGSGTRLTVV.

The table lists this clonotype with many counts. The chain couples TRBV29-1 to TRBJ1-3; D may be TRBD1 (5 bases). This CDR3 contains 16 residues. V was clipped by 5 bases and J by 0 bases, with 17 bases between them. Germline V gene sequence: CDR1 SQVTM, CDR2 ANQGSEA. CDR3 coding DNA: TGCAGCGTTTCCTCAGGGTGGAAAGGCTCTGGAAACACCATATATTTT. Encoded protein: CSVSSGWKGSGNTIYF.

This clonotype turned up a few times. The chain carries TRBV19 and TRBJ1-3; TRBD1 might be the D (6 bases). Trimming left V 3 bases short and J 8 bases short, with 8 bases between. The length of the CDR3 is 12 residues. Germline values: CDR1 LNHDA, CDR2 SQIVND (reference sequence). This CDR3 is CASSMRGDTIYF. As DNA, the CDR3 is TGTGCCAGTAGTATGAGGGGGGACACCATATATTTT.

The table lists this clonotype with many counts. V gene TRBV29-1 combines with J gene TRBJ1-1; D is undetermined. The CDR3 loop spans 14 amino acids. Germline V gives CDR1 SQVTM, CDR2 ANQGSEA. The germline V and J ends were trimmed by 2 bases and 1 base, with 11 bases remaining between them. The CDR3 here is CSVEPATKNTEAFF. The CDR3, as DNA: TGCAGCGTTGAACCGGCCACGAAGAACACTGAAGCTTTCTTT.